This TCR beta chain comes out of a study of blood T cell repertoires in COVID-19. Study context: From the United States, Italy and Spain came samples of acute and convalescent COVID-19.

In the source study's methods: Amplification of reference gene primers provided the estimated nucleated cell counts. Using immunoSEQ multiplex PCR, the repertoire was profiled, and TCRdb retains in-frame clones only, with some absent. Clone size and the V and J calls come from that table; the DNA yielded D and trimming. The data hold some 200,000 clones, with approximately 81% observed a single time. Germline V lookup: CDR1 SGHNT, CDR2 YENEEA. Trimming stripped 0 bases from V and 1 base from J, with 16 bases between. The CDR3 runs to 18 residues. The specimen sequenced was peripheral blood. The source of this sequence is a woman aged 60-70 years who had recovered from COVID-19. The genes are TRBV11-3 and TRBJ1-5, with a possible D match to TRBD1 (6 bases). As DNA, the CDR3 is TGTGCCAGCAGCTTAGATTGGGAGGGCAGGGGCAGCAATCAGCCCCAGCATTTT. Translation gives CASSLDWEGRGSNQPQHF.